The present T cell receptor beta chain was sequenced within a study of monozygotic twins with inflammatory bowel disease. TCRdb reprocessed the 5' RACE reads, keeping one entry per CDR3 protein, no DNA. The sample spans 300,000 to 400,000 distinct CDR3 sequences; the ten largest clones claim just over 2.5%. Germline loops: CDR1 DFQATT, CDR2 SNEGSKA (reference sequence). The CDR3 consists of 12 residues. This TCR was sampled from a human donor with ulcerative colitis or Crohn's disease, or a healthy co-twin of an affected twin (not recorded which). This chain links TRBV20-1 with TRBJ1-2. Sequencing was carried out using blood. The CDR3 is CSAKPSNYGYTF.